This TCR beta chain originates from a study of blood T cell repertoires in COVID-19. Study information: There were acute and convalescent COVID-19 samples, and they came from the United States, Italy and Spain. T cells, B-cell-depleted T cells, or PBMCs provided the cDNA or gDNA that served as material.

CDR1 and CDR2 from the germline V gene are MNHEY and SVGEGT. Trimming cost V 5 bases and J 5 bases; bases outside gene matches: 8. The CDR3 is 15 residues long. Study processing details: Reference gene primer amplification in the assay estimated nucleated cell counts. Here immunoSEQ multiplex PCR was the method, and the copy in TCRdb shows in-frame clones only, minus some. V and J calls and clone size are copied from that table; D and trimming were computed from the DNA. The sample holds 110,000 to 150,000 clones, about 90% seen once. This receptor was obtained from a woman older than 75 with acute or convalescent COVID-19. The V call is TRBV6-2 or TRBV6-3, the J call TRBJ2-5, with 10 nucleotides matching TRBD1. Sequences were obtained from peripheral blood. In DNA form, the CDR3 reads TGTGCCAGCAGTGCAATAGGGACAGGGGTTGAGACCCAGTACTTC. It yields the protein CASSAIGTGVETQYF.